A single sample is the source of the 3 T cell receptor beta chains below, sequenced in a study of blood T cell repertoires in COVID-19 (dated by TCRdb to the early 2020s). The library was obtained by the immunoSEQ multiplex PCR assay. The clones in this table, taken by TCRdb from immuneACCESS, are in-frame only. Not every clone is retained; where verified, under half of the shortfall comes from an unresolved V gene, and the cause of the rest is unknown. Counted in this sample were roughly 400,000 clones; 70% to 90% of them appeared once. The leading ten clones occupy around 1.5% of the sample. The sequenced sample was PBMCs or T cells enriched from blood (not recorded which). The receptors stem from a young woman who had been exposed to COVID-19.

On this clone: The same CDR3 also results from other DNA sequences found in this sample. The chain is built from TRBV7-9 and TRBJ1-2; the D is unclear. The CDR3 contains 13 residues. Germline CDR1 SEHNR, CDR2 FQNEAQ (reference sequence). V lost 1 base to trimming and J lost 8 bases, with 11 bases between them. The CDR3 bases are TGTGCCAGCAGCTTAGGTGGAGGGTACGGCTACACCTTC. Translated, it gives CASSLGGGYGYTF.

This rearrangement joins TRBV28 to TRBJ2-3; possibly TRBD2 for D (5 bases). The CDR3 has 13 residues. The ends were cut back, 6 bases at V and 6 bases at J, with 13 bases in the middle. Looked up from germline, CDR1 is MDHEN and CDR2 is SYDVKM. The CDR3 coding sequence is TGTGCCAGCAGGACCGGGATCTGGGATACGCAGTATTTT. It specifies CASRTGIWDTQYF.

The rearrangement uses TRBV28 and TRBJ1-2, with 7 bases aligning to TRBD1. Germline values: CDR1 MDHEN, CDR2 SYDVKM. V trimming: 8 bases; J trimming: 8 bases; junction bases outside the gene matches: 8. This CDR3 region has 12 residues. DNA of the CDR3: TGTGCCAGCCTCTTAGGGGGCCACGGCTACACCTTC. The encoded protein is CASLLGGHGYTF.